This TCR beta chain was profiled in a study of blood T cell repertoires in COVID-19. Original processing notes: The assay estimated nucleated cells by amplifying reference gene primers. This table comes from immunoSEQ multiplex PCR, and its TCRdb copy is limited to in-frame clones, with some not included. V and J calls plus clone size are reproduced from that table; the DNA served to infer D and trimming. The top ten clones hold about an eighth of a sample with about 100,000 clones, just under 80% of them seen once. Only one count was recorded for this clone. Trimming took off 3 bases at V and 8 bases at J, with 14 bases between the two ends. The CDR3 consists of 14 residues. From germline, CDR1 is GTSNPN and CDR2 SVGIG (reference sequence).

Sequencing was done on a sample of peripheral blood. The rearrangement uses TRBV30 and TRBJ1-6; possibly TRBD1 for D (6 bases). The receptor was isolated from a woman aged 70-85 years with acute or convalescent COVID-19. The CDR3 sequence is CAWSARQVDSPLHF. In nucleotides, the CDR3 is TGTGCCTGGAGCGCAAGACAGGTAGATTCACCCCTCCACTTT.